These 10 T cell receptor beta chains originate from one sample sequenced in a study of cytomegalovirus exposure and HLA in healthy donors. The PCR used 60 Vbeta and 13 Jbeta primers. Assay: immunoSEQ multiplex PCR; the TCRdb copy retains only in-frame clones and omits some. The sample holds roughly 150,000 clones; roughly 70% are singletons and the top ten take 1.5% to 2%. Sequenced: PBMCs. The receptors derive from a woman aged 40-49 years in good health and CMV-seronegative.

The chain recombines TRBV28 with TRBJ1-4; tentative D call: TRBD1 (5 bases). This CDR3 spans 14 amino acids. CDR1 is MDHEN, CDR2 SYDVKM, per germline. The V end was cut by 0 bases, the J end by 13 bases, with 15 bases between. The DNA of the CDR3 is TGTGCCAGCAGTTTATGGAGGGACCTAGCGGGACTGTTTTTT. This translates into CASSLWRDLAGLFF.

This clone was picked up one time. The junction differs from germline at one of its ends, possibly a read error. The chain couples TRBV7-9 to TRBJ2-1; 13 nucleotides align to TRBD2. The germline gives CDR1 SEHNR, CDR2 FQNEAQ (reference sequence). The CDR3 extends over 15 amino acids. The CDR3 sequence: CSSSLRLAGGDEQFF. DNA for the CDR3: TGTTCCAGCAGCCTCCGACTAGCGGGAGGCGATGAGCAGTTCTTC.

The chain couples TRBV2 to TRBJ2-1; 14 nucleotides line up with TRBD2. Germline values: CDR1 SNHLY, CDR2 FYNNEI. V lost 7 bases, J lost 7 bases, and 12 bases stayed unmatched. The CDR3 is 17 amino acids. CDR3 DNA sequence: TGTGCCAGCACCCTCGGGACTAGCGGGAGTAAGAGGAATGAGCAGTTCTTC. This sequence encodes CASTLGTSGSKRNEQFF. Together with reference TRBV2 and TRBJ2-1, the CDR3 gives the full variable domain: EPEVTQTPSHQVTQMGQEVILRCVPISNHLYFYWYRQILGQKVEFLVSFYNNEISEKSEIFDDQFSVERPDGSNFTLKIRSTKLEDSAMYFCASTLGTSGSKRNEQFFGPGTRLTVL.

The V and J genes are TRBV2 and TRBJ1-1, with TRBD1 matching over 9 bases. J was trimmed by 4 bases and V by 6 bases; bases with no gene match: 15. Germline-derived CDR1 and CDR2 are SNHLY and FYNNEI. The CDR3 runs to 17 residues. The CDR3 coding sequence is TGTGCCAGCAGCGCCGGGACAGGGAATTTAGGAGGCACTGAAGCTTTCTTT. Translating gives CASSAGTGNLGGTEAFF.

The chain uses TRBV2 and TRBJ2-7; 12 bases align to TRBD1. This CDR3 is built from 14 residues. V lost 8 bases, J lost 3 bases, and 5 bases stayed unmatched. Germline CDR1 and CDR2: SNHLY and FYNNEI. The CDR3 sequence: CASGGQGANYEQYF. CDR3 coding DNA: TGTGCCAGCGGGGGACAGGGGGCAAACTACGAGCAGTACTTC.

This chain connects TRBV27 to TRBJ1-1; TRBD1 aligns across 7 bases. Germline assignment: CDR1 MNHEY and CDR2 SMNVEV (reference sequence). The V and J ends lost 5 bases and 4 bases, in that order; junction bases with no gene match: 19. The length of the CDR3 is 18 residues. The CDR3 DNA follows: TGTGCCAGCAGTCCGAGGGTTTCGACAGGGTCGGGGATCACTGAAGCTTTCTTT. Protein sequence: CASSPRVSTGSGITEAFF.

The CDR3 DNA sequence: TGTGCCAGCCAAAGGGGACAGAACTATGGCTACACCTTC. This translates into CASQRGQNYGYTF. V usage is TRBV18 and J usage is TRBJ1-2; TRBD1 matches 7 bases. The germline CDR1 and CDR2 sequences are KGHSH and LQKENI. The CDR3 has 13 amino acids. J was trimmed by 2 bases and V by 8 bases; bases with no gene match: 5.

The chain combines TRBV12-2 with TRBJ2-7; the D segment call TRBD1 is taken from the table without a DNA check. TRBV12-2 is classified as a pseudogene. This CDR3 spans 17 amino acids. CDR3 amino acids: CASRSLPRGQYPWEQYF. DNA for the CDR3: TGTGCAAGTCGCTCCCTACCCCGGGGACAGTATCCCTGGGAGCAGTACTTC.

The chain employs TRBV7-9 and TRBJ1-5; 7 bases agree with TRBD1. This CDR3 has 19 amino acids. CDR1 SEHNR and CDR2 FQNEAQ come from the germline V gene (reference sequence). V shed 5 bases and J 0 bases; nucleotides not matched to a gene: 16. This chain's CDR3 is CASSPTPHRGLYSNQPQHF. The CDR3 coding sequence is TGTGCCAGCAGCCCGACGCCTCACAGGGGTCTATATAGCAATCAGCCCCAGCATTTT.

This rearrangement joins TRBV7-9 to TRBJ1-1; TRBD1 matches 8 bases. CDR3 length equals 15 residues. The junction had 6 bases not matched to a gene; V was cut back by 3 bases and J by 3 bases. CDR1 and CDR2 (germline): SEHNR, FQNEAQ (reference sequence). In nucleotides, the CDR3 is TGTGCCAGCAGCTTTCAGGGGGCGTCGTACACTGAAGCTTTCTTT. It specifies CASSFQGASYTEAFF.